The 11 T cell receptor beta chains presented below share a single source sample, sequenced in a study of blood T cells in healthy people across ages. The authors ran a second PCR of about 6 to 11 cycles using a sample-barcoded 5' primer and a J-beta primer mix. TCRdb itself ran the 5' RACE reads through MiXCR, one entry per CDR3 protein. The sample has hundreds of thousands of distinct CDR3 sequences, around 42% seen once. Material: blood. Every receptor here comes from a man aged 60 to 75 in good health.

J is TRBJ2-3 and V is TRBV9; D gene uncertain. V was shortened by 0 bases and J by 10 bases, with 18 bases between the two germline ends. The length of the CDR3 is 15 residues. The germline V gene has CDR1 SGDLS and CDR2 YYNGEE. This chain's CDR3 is CASSVDSLSLRPQYF. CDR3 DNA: TGTGCCAGCAGCGTAGATAGCCTCTCACTCCGGCCGCAGTATTTT.

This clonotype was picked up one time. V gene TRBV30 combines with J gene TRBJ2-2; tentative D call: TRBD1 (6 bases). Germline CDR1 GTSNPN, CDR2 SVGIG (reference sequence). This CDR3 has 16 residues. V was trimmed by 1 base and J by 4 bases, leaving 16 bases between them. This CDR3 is CAWSASWTVFTGELFF. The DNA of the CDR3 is TGTGCCTGGAGTGCCTCTTGGACAGTATTCACCGGGGAGCTGTTTTTT.

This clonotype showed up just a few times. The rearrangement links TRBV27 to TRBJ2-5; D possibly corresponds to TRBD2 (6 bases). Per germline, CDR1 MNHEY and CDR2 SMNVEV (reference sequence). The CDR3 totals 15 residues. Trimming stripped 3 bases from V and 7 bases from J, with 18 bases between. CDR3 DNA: TGTGCCAGCAGTTTTCGGGCTCTAGCCGGGGGGACCCAGTACTTC. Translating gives CASSFRALAGGTQYF.

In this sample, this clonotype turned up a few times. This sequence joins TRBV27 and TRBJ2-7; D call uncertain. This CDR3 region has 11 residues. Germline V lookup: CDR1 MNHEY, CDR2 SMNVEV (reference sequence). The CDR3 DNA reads TGTACTGTAGGTAGCAGGCACGAGCAGTACTTC. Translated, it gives CTVGSRHEQYF.

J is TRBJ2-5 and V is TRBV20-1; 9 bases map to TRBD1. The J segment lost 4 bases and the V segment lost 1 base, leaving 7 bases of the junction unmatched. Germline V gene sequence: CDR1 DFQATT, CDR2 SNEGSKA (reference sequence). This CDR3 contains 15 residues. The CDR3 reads CSARAQDRGIETQYF. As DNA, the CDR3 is TGCAGTGCTAGAGCCCAGGACAGGGGTATAGAGACCCAGTACTTC.

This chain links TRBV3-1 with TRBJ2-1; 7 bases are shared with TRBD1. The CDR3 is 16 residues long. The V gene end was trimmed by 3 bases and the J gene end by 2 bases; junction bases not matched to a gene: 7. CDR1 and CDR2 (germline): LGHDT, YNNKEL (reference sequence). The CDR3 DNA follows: TGTGCCAGCAGCCAGAAGTTAGGGACAGCCTACAATGAGCAGTTCTTC. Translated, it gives CASSQKLGTAYNEQFF.

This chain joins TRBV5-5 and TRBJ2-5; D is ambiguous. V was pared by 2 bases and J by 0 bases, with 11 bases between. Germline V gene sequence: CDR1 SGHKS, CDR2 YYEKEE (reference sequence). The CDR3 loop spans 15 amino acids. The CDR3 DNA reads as TGTGCCAGCAGCTTAGGGATCCTGTACCAAGAGACCCAGTACTTC. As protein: CASSLGILYQETQYF.

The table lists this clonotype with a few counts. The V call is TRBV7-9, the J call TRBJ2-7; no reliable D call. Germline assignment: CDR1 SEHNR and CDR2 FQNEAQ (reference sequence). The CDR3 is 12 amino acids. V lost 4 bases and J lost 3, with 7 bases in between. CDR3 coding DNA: TGTGCCAGCAGCTCCCTCCACTACGAGCAGTACTTC. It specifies CASSSLHYEQYF.

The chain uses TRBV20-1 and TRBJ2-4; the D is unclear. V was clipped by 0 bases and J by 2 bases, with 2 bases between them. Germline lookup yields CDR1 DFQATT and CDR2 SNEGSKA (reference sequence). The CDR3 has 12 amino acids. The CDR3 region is CSARESKNIQYF. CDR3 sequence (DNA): TGCAGTGCTAGAGAATCCAAAAACATTCAGTACTTC.

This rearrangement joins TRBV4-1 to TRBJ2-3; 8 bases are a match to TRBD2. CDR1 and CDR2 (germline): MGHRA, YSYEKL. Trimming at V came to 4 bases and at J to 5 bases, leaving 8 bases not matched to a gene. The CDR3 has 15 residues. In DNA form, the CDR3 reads TGCGCCAGCAGCCGGACGGGACTAGGGGGAGATACGCAGTATTTT. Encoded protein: CASSRTGLGGDTQYF.

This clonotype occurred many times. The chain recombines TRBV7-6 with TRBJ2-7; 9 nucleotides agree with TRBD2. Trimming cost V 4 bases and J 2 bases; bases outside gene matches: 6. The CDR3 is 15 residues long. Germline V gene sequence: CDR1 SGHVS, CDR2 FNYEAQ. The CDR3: CASSSLAGETYEQYF. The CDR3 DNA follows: TGTGCCAGCAGCTCCTTAGCGGGGGAGACCTACGAGCAGTACTTC.